The 2 T cell receptor beta chains in this list originate from one sample, sequenced in a study of CD8 T cells in Susac syndrome. RNA totalling about 0.45 to 1 ug underwent reverse transcription with random hexamers. TCRdb reprocessed the immunoSEQ multiplex PCR reads via MiXCR and lists one record per CDR3 protein. The profile shows approximately 200,000 distinct CDR3 sequences, about 95% of them singletons. The sample consisted of CD4+ T cells from PBMCs. Source of these receptors: a human donor with multiple sclerosis.

The V gene is TRBV11-1, the J gene TRBJ1-1; D is uncertain. Germline CDR1 and CDR2: SGHAT and FQDESV (reference sequence). Deletions cut 3 bases from V and 5 bases from J, with 13 bases between. This CDR3 is built from 14 residues. The CDR3 protein is CASSFLVSGTEAFF. In DNA, the CDR3 is TGTGCCAGCAGCTTTTTGGTCAGTGGGACTGAAGCTTTCTTT.

The V gene is TRBV2, the J gene TRBJ2-7; tentative D call: TRBD2 (5 bases). This CDR3 is 14 amino acids long. The V gene's germline CDR1 is SNHLY and CDR2 FYNNEI. The V and J ends lost 6 bases and 4 bases respectively, with 16 bases between them. CDR3 DNA sequence: TGTGCCAGCAGATTGCGAGGGAGCGTGTACGAGCAGTACTTC. This codes for CASRLRGSVYEQYF.